These T cell receptor beta chains were read from a single sample in a study of technical replicates of blood from a few donors. Profiling relied on immunoSEQ multiplex PCR, and the TCRdb table lists in-frame clones only, not all of them. Of roughly 72,000 clones in the sample, approximately 93% are singletons; the top ten hold 0.3% to 0.5%. The sequencing sample was made of T cells isolated from PBMCs. These receptors were collected from a human donor in good health. CDR3s include the opening cysteine and the closing phenylalanine or tryptophan. A D gene is named only where the DNA matches it firmly. A row's size may be missing; if present it is once, few, many or a size class.

d_call	clone_size	v_call	j_call	cdr3_aa	cdr3_nt
TRBD2	.	TRBV10-3	TRBJ2-1	CAISGGEGLYNEQFF	TGTGCCATCAGTGGTGGGGAGGGCCTCTACAATGAGCAGTTCTTC
.	.	TRBV6-5	TRBJ1-1	CASSYGQGHTEAFF	TGTGCCAGCAGTTACGGGCAGGGGCACACTGAAGCTTTCTTT
TRBD2	.	TRBV7-9	TRBJ2-5	CASSLAAGAGETQYF	TGTGCCAGCAGCTTAGCGGCGGGAGCAGGCGAGACCCAGTACTTC
TRBD2	.	TRBV6-1	TRBJ2-5	CASSLAGGQETQYF	TGTGCCAGCAGCCTAGCGGGAGGACAAGAGACCCAGTACTTC
TRBD2	.	TRBV5-1	TRBJ2-5	CASSLAGGETQYF	TGCGCCAGCTCCCTAGCGGGAGGAGAGACCCAGTACTTC
TRBD1	.	TRBV4-3	TRBJ2-1	CASSPGQGIYNEQFF	TGCGCCAGCAGCCCGGGACAGGGTATCTACAATGAGCAGTTCTTC
.	.	TRBV5-8	TRBJ1-2	CASSLDGDYGYTF	TGTGCCAGCAGTCTTGACGGGGACTATGGCTACACCTTC
.	.	TRBV27	TRBJ1-3	CASSLTGQSSGNTIYF	TGTGCCAGCAGTTTAACCGGACAGTCCTCTGGAAACACCATATATTTT
.	.	TRBV6-5	TRBJ2-7	CASSYSTGHAFYEQYF	TGTGCCAGCAGTTACTCAACGGGACATGCCTTCTACGAGCAGTACTTC
.	once	TRBV20-1	TRBJ2-1	CSARDLDEQFF	TGCAGTGCTAGAGATCTCGATGAGCAGTTCTTC
.	.	TRBV28	TRBJ2-3	CASTIQFLSDTQYF	TGTGCCAGCACGATTCAGTTTTTATCAGATACGCAGTATTTT
TRBD1	.	TRBV28	TRBJ1-1	CASSQGDRVNTEAFF	TGTGCCAGCAGTCAAGGGGACAGGGTAAACACTGAAGCTTTCTTT
TRBD1	.	TRBV10-1	TRBJ2-3	CASSESGQETSTDTQYF	TGCGCCAGCAGTGAGTCGGGACAGGAGACTAGCACAGATACGCAGTATTTT
.	.	TRBV29-1	TRBJ2-7	CSVDRAGSHYEQYF	TGCAGCGTTGACCGGGCAGGGTCCCACTACGAGCAGTACTTC
.	.	TRBV29-1	TRBJ2-3	CSVGGSPDTQYF	TGCAGCGTTGGTGGGAGCCCAGATACGCAGTATTTT
TRBD2	.	TRBV30	TRBJ2-7	CAWSGAGTTGSYF	TGTGCCTGGAGTGGAGCCGGGACTACGGGATCGTACTTC
.	.	TRBV9	TRBJ1-3	CASSVGAGFNSGNTIYF	TGTGCCAGCAGCGTAGGGGCAGGGTTTAACTCTGGAAACACCATATATTTT
.	.	TRBV6-5	TRBJ1-4	CASSYNPSVNEKLFF	TGTGCCAGCAGTTATAACCCGAGCGTAAATGAAAAACTGTTTTTT
.	.	TRBV27	TRBJ1-5	CASSKTGNNQPQHF	TGTGCCAGCAGCAAGACAGGAAACAATCAGCCCCAGCATTTT
TRBD2	.	TRBV28	TRBJ2-1	CASSLPGRTSFEQFF	TGTGCCAGCAGTTTACCCGGTAGGACTAGTTTTGAGCAGTTCTTC
TRBD2	.	TRBV4-3	TRBJ2-1	CASRPKRLALNSYNEQFF	TGCGCCAGCAGGCCTAAGAGACTAGCGCTCAACTCCTACAATGAGCAGTTCTTC
.	.	TRBV4-1	TRBJ1-2	CASSQSEAGGTNYGYTF	TGCGCCAGCAGCCAAAGCGAGGCCGGGGGAACTAACTATGGCTACACCTTC
TRBD2	.	TRBV19	TRBJ2-1	CATSKGLALGAAGFGQFF	TGTGCCACGAGTAAAGGACTAGCGTTGGGTGCGGCGGGATTCGGGCAGTTCTTC
.	.	TRBV2	TRBJ2-4	CASHEPRAGNIQYF	TGTGCCAGCCACGAACCCAGGGCTGGAAACATTCAGTACTTC
.	.	TRBV13	TRBJ2-1	CASITSFEGYNEQFF	TGTGCCAGCATCACTAGCTTTGAGGGGTACAATGAGCAGTTCTTC
TRBD1	once	TRBV18	TRBJ2-1	CASSQGTGLSNEQFF	TGTGCCAGCTCGCAAGGGACAGGATTAAGCAATGAGCAGTTCTTC
.	.	TRBV27	TRBJ1-1	CASSLLGGGSEAFF	TGTGCCAGCAGTTTATTAGGGGGAGGGTCTGAAGCTTTCTTT
TRBD1	.	TRBV7-9	TRBJ2-7	CASSLEDRAYEQYF	TGTGCCAGCAGCTTAGAGGACAGGGCTTACGAGCAGTACTTC
TRBD2	.	TRBV5-4	TRBJ2-5	CASSGSGRAIETQYF	TGTGCCAGCAGCGGTAGCGGGAGGGCCATCGAGACCCAGTACTTC
TRBD2	.	TRBV30	TRBJ2-1	CAWSGSAGGPANEQFF	TGTGCCTGGAGTGGTTCCGCGGGAGGCCCGGCCAATGAGCAGTTCTTC
TRBD1	.	TRBV6-6	TRBJ1-1	CASNLGTDNTEAFF	TGTGCCAGCAACCTGGGGACAGATAACACTGAAGCTTTCTTT
.	.	TRBV25-1	TRBJ2-7	CASSETSPYEQYF	TGTGCCAGCAGTGAGACTAGTCCCTACGAGCAGTACTTC
.	.	TRBV4-3	TRBJ2-4	CASSHRRVGPKNIQYF	TGCGCCAGCAGCCACCGGCGGGTAGGGCCCAAAAACATTCAGTACTTC
TRBD2	once	TRBV7-8	TRBJ2-3	CASILAGAQADTQYF	TGTGCCAGCATTTTAGCGGGAGCTCAGGCAGATACGCAGTATTTT
.	.	TRBV11-3	TRBJ1-1	CASSLVFGTEAFF	TGTGCCAGCAGCTTAGTCTTCGGGACTGAAGCTTTCTTT
TRBD2	.	TRBV7-3	TRBJ2-1	CASSFTSGSYNEQFF	TGTGCCAGCAGCTTTACTAGCGGGAGCTACAATGAGCAGTTCTTC
.	.	TRBV11-2	TRBJ1-1	CASSFAGDTEAFF	TGTGCCAGCAGCTTTGCCGGAGACACTGAAGCTTTCTTT